The entry that follows covers one T cell receptor beta chain sequence. Its antigen is still unknown. Additional DNA sequences in this sample encode the identical CDR3. These data originate in a study of Tregs in tolerant kidney transplant recipients. Broader study findings: Biological reproducibility was not directly addressed in this study.

TCRdb's copy holds only in-frame clones and misses some; the assay was immunoSEQ multiplex PCR. The repertoire holds about 46,000 clones, with about 90% as singletons. The CDR3 runs to 15 residues. With 6 bases clipped from V and 3 bases from J, the junction kept 6 bases outside the gene matches. Per the germline V gene, CDR1 is LNHDA and CDR2 is SQIVND (reference sequence). An overnight rest at 37°C with about 200 IU/ml IL-2 preceded regulatory T cell sorting from thawed PBMCs. This sequence joins TRBV19 and TRBJ2-1, with 9 nucleotides matching TRBD1. Sequencing was carried out using Tregs from blood. This receptor was obtained from a human donor in good health. The CDR3 DNA follows: TGTGCCAGTAGGCCGGGACAGGGTAACTACAATGAGCAGTTCTTC. As protein: CASRPGQGNYNEQFF.